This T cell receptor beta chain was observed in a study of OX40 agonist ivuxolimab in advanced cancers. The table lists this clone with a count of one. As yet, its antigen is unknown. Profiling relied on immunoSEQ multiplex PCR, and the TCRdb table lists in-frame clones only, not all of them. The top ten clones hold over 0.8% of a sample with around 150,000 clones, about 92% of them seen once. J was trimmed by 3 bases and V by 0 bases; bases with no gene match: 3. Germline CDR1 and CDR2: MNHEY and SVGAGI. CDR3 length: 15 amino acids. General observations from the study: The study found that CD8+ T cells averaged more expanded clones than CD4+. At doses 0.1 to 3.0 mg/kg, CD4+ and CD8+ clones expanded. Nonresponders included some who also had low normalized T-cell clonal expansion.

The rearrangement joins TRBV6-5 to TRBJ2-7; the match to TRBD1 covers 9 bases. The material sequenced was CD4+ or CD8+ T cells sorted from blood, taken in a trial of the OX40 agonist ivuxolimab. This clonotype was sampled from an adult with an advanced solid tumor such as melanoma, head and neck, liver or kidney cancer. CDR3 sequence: CASSYSRGQGYEQYF. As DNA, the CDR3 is TGTGCCAGCAGTTACTCTAGGGGACAGGGCTACGAGCAGTACTTC.